These 8 T cell receptor beta chains came from one sample sequenced in a study of blood T cells in healthy people across ages (dated by TCRdb to 2014 to 2015). The method was 5' RACE. Instrument on record: Illumina HiSeq 2500. A second roughly 6 to 12 cycle PCR used a sample-barcoded 5' primer and a J-beta primer mix. TCRdb reanalyzed the raw reads on its own, using fastp at Q25 for trimming and MiXCR for clone calling, and kept in-frame beta chains. Duplicate CDR3 protein sequences are folded into a single record with the most common DNA and genes. The sample data list hundreds of thousands of distinct CDR3 sequences, and approximately 25% of these were observed just once. Approximately 10% of the sample rests with the top ten. The sample also formed part of further work on T cells of mothers and their children.

The sample comprised blood. The receptor source for this set is a boy aged 5-17 years in good health.

This clonotype turned up a few times. This chain uses TRBV29-1 with TRBJ2-1; TRBD1 matches at 8 bases. Germline V gene data show CDR1 as SQVTM and CDR2 as ANQGSEA. The CDR3 is 12 residues long. The CDR3 bases are TGCAGTTGGACAGGGTATTATAATGAGCAGTTCTTC. Encoded protein: CSWTGYYNEQFF.

This clonotype was seen more than once but under ten times. V usage is TRBV20-1 and J usage is TRBJ1-5; D remains unclear. The CDR3 extends over 13 amino acids. Germline V gene sequence: CDR1 DFQATT, CDR2 SNEGSKA (reference sequence). Trimming shortened V by 6 bases and J by 3 bases, and 12 bases separated the two germline ends. The DNA for the CDR3 is TGCAGTGCCAAGTCCACTAACAATCAGCCCCAGCATTTT. Translated: CSAKSTNNQPQHF.

This chain uses TRBV7-9 with TRBJ2-5, with D uncertain. The J call may be wrong; the DNA end is better matched by TRBJ2-1. The germline gives CDR1 SEHNR, CDR2 FQNEAQ (reference sequence). The CDR3 consists of 11 residues. CDR3 nucleotide sequence: TGTGCCAGCAGCTCCTCTGAGAGGCAGTTCTTC. It specifies CASSSSERQFF.

The genes are TRBV19 and TRBJ1-2, with 7 bases matching TRBD1. The CDR3 has 15 residues. V lost 1 base to trimming and J lost 3 bases; unmatched junction nucleotides: 5. CDR1 and CDR2 (germline): LNHDA, SQIVND (reference sequence). The CDR3 sequence is CASSIAWTGDYGYTF. In nucleotides, the CDR3 is TGTGCCAGTAGTATAGCCTGGACAGGAGACTATGGCTACACCTTC.

The gene calls are TRBV7-8 and TRBJ2-1; D might be TRBD1 or TRBD2, each matching 5 bases. CDR1 is SGHVS and CDR2 is FQNEAQ in the germline V gene. The ends were cut back, 2 bases at V and 8 bases at J, with 7 bases in the middle. The CDR3 loop spans 12 amino acids. Written as DNA, the CDR3 is TGTGCCAGCAGCTTAATGGGGGATGAGCAGTTCTTC. Its protein product is CASSLMGDEQFF.

The chain couples TRBV4-1 to TRBJ2-3; 14 nucleotides match TRBD2. V was clipped by 6 bases and J by 2 bases; unmatched bases: 13. The germline CDR1 and CDR2 sequences are MGHRA and YSYEKL. This CDR3 spans 19 amino acids. The CDR3 DNA reads TGCGCCAGCAGTCCCACCGGGACTAGCGGGAGTGGAAACACAGATACGCAGTATTTT. Its protein product is CASSPTGTSGSGNTDTQYF.

This clonotype appeared a few times. The chain couples TRBV18 to TRBJ2-5; D is uncertain. V was trimmed by 8 bases and J by 4 bases, leaving 14 bases between them. CDR1 is KGHSH, CDR2 LQKENI, per germline. This CDR3 has 13 amino acids. Here the CDR3 reads CASRSTAIETQYF. CDR3 in DNA: TGTGCCAGCCGATCTACAGCAATAGAGACCCAGTACTTC.

This chain links TRBV6-1 with TRBJ2-2, with D tentatively TRBD1 (5 bases). Germline V gene lookup returns CDR1 MNHNS and CDR2 SASEGT. The length of the CDR3 is 15 residues. The V end lost 5 bases, the J end lost 7 bases, and 17 bases lay between the germline ends. Written as DNA, the CDR3 is TGTGCCAGCAGTTATCTGGGGATAGGGGTCGGGGAGCTGTTTTTT. Its protein product is CASSYLGIGVGELFF.